A single sample is the source of the 25 T cell receptor beta chains below, sequenced in a study of cytomegalovirus exposure and HLA in healthy donors. PCR employed 60 Vbeta and 13 Jbeta primers. Here immunoSEQ multiplex PCR was the method, and the copy in TCRdb shows in-frame clones only, minus some. This table has roughly 150,000 clones, around 72% appearing once. The source material was PBMCs. These receptors were collected from a man between 35 and 55 years old in good health and CMV-seronegative.

This chain uses TRBV4-2 with TRBJ1-1; no clear D gene. CDR3 length: 14 residues. The germline V gene encodes CDR1 LGHNA and CDR2 YNFKEQ. The V gene lost 3 bases and the J gene lost 1 base, with 9 bases spanning the gap. CDR3 residues: CASSQNGRNTEAFF. CDR3 coding DNA: TGTGCCAGCAGCCAGAACGGGAGGAACACTGAAGCTTTCTTT.

CDR3 amino acids: CASSRGRDTEAFF. Here the CDR3 DNA reads TGTGCCAGTAGTAGGGGCCGGGACACTGAAGCTTTCTTT. The chain couples TRBV19 to TRBJ1-1, with D maybe TRBD1 (5 bases). The CDR3 is made up of 13 amino acids. The germline gives CDR1 LNHDA, CDR2 SQIVND (reference sequence). Deletions cut 4 bases from V and 3 bases from J, with 9 bases between.

This clone came up once. This sequence joins TRBV27 and TRBJ2-7; weak D call: TRBD1 (5 bases). Per the germline V gene, CDR1 is MNHEY and CDR2 is SMNVEV (reference sequence). The CDR3 spans 13 residues. Trimming left V 7 bases short and J 3 bases short, with 13 bases between. Here the CDR3 reads CASTREWGYEQYF. CDR3 DNA sequence: TGTGCCAGCACCAGGGAATGGGGCTACGAGCAGTACTTC.

This clone was seen once. The rearrangement joins TRBV30 to TRBJ2-3; D might be TRBD2 (5 bases). V was pared by 3 bases and J by 6 bases, with 25 bases between. This CDR3 comprises 17 residues. The V gene's germline CDR1 is GTSNPN and CDR2 SVGIG (reference sequence). The CDR3 DNA sequence: TGTGCCTGGAGGTCGGTCTACCTAGCTGGAGTTGGTGATACGCAGTATTTT. This gives the protein CAWRSVYLAGVGDTQYF. Supplemented by reference TRBV30 and TRBJ2-3, the full variable domain reads SQTIHQWPATLVQPVGSPLSLECTVEGTSNPNLYWYRQAAGRGLQLLFYSVGIGQISSEVPQNLSASRPQDRQFILSSKKLLLSDSGFYLCAWRSVYLAGVGDTQYFGPGTRLTVL.

This clone was seen a single time. V is TRBV5-6 and J is TRBJ1-2; weak D call: TRBD1 (6 bases). V dropped 3 bases and J dropped 0 bases, with 12 bases sitting between them. The CDR3 is 15 amino acids. CDR1 is SGHDT, CDR2 YYEEEE, per germline. CDR3 sequence reads: CASSSTGTPNYGYTF. The CDR3 nucleotides read TGTGCCAGCAGCTCAACCGGGACACCTAACTATGGCTACACCTTC.

The V gene is TRBV19, the J gene TRBJ2-7, with TRBD1 as a possible D gene (6 bases). CDR1 LNHDA and CDR2 SQIVND come from the germline V gene (reference sequence). Trimming took 6 bases from V and 3 from J, leaving 12 bases between them. The CDR3 extends over 13 amino acids. CDR3: CASSRDINYEQYF. In DNA form, the CDR3 reads TGTGCCAGTAGCCGGGACATTAACTACGAGCAGTACTTC.

This chain links TRBV6-5 with TRBJ2-7; 9 bases fit TRBD2. The ends lost 6 bases at V and 9 bases at J; junction bases unmatched: 15. CDR1 and CDR2 (germline): MNHEY, SVGAGI. CDR3 length: 15 residues. Written as DNA, the CDR3 is TGTGCCAGCAGGCAACCGGGACTAGCAGTGACGGCGCAGTACTTC. Translating it yields CASRQPGLAVTAQYF.

V and J are TRBV18 and TRBJ1-1; unclear D gene. The CDR3 is 13 residues long. CDR1 and CDR2 (germline): KGHSH, LQKENI. The V and J ends lost 3 bases and 5 bases respectively, with 10 bases between them. CDR3 region: CASSPGAETEAFF. The CDR3 nucleotides read TGTGCCAGCTCACCGGGAGCAGAAACTGAAGCTTTCTTT.

The chain is built from TRBV15 and TRBJ2-5; the match to TRBD1 covers 8 bases. In germline, CDR1 is LNHNV, CDR2 YYDKDF (reference sequence). The CDR3 runs 16 residues. After removal of 0 bases from V and 5 bases from J, the junction contained 8 bases not matched to a gene. CDR3 DNA: TGTGCCACCAGCAGAGATCGAGGGACAGGCTGGGAGACCCAGTACTTC. Translating gives CATSRDRGTGWETQYF.

The chain couples TRBV27 to TRBJ2-3; D might be TRBD2 (6 bases). The germline gives CDR1 MNHEY, CDR2 SMNVEV (reference sequence). There are 15 residues in the CDR3. V gave up 3 bases and J gave up 2 bases, with 12 bases separating them. The CDR3 is CASSFGGPDTDTQYF. The CDR3 DNA reads as TGTGCCAGCAGTTTCGGGGGACCTGACACAGATACGCAGTATTTT.

The table lists this clone with a few counts. V and J are TRBV28 and TRBJ2-7; TRBD2 aligns across 7 bases. Trimming took 5 bases from V and 7 from J; bases not matched to a gene: 11. Looked up from germline, CDR1 is MDHEN and CDR2 is SYDVKM. There are 14 residues in the CDR3. DNA of the CDR3: TGTGCCAGCAGTACCGGGACTACCCTTCGGGAGCAGTACTTC. The encoded protein is CASSTGTTLREQYF.

The chain carries TRBV6-1 and TRBJ2-2; no clear D. This CDR3 has 13 residues. Germline-derived CDR1 and CDR2 are MNHNS and SASEGT. V shed 6 bases and J shed 3 bases, with 8 bases lying between them. CDR3 bases: TGTGCCAGCAGAGCCATAGACACCGGGGAGCTGTTTTTT. Protein sequence: CASRAIDTGELFF.

The rearrangement joins TRBV6-5 to TRBJ2-7; 10 positions agree with TRBD2. Germline V CDR1 and CDR2: MNHEY, SVGAGI. This CDR3 region has 16 residues. The V gene end was trimmed by 2 bases and the J gene end by 5 bases; junction bases not matched to a gene: 9. As DNA, the CDR3 is TGTGCCAGCAGTTACAGCGGGAGGGCGTTCCGCCACGAGCAGTACTTC. Its protein is CASSYSGRAFRHEQYF.

The chain is built from TRBV2 and TRBJ1-5, with a tentative D call TRBD1 (5 bases). Germline lookup yields CDR1 SNHLY and CDR2 FYNNEI. CDR3 length equals 15 residues. Trimming took off 6 bases at V and 1 base at J, with 13 bases between the two ends. In DNA, the CDR3 is TGTGCCAGCAGCATAACCCGGGGGAGCAATCAGCCCCAGCATTTT. This translates into CASSITRGSNQPQHF.

This rearrangement joins TRBV6-5 to TRBJ2-7; TRBD2 agrees at 8 bases. CDR1 is MNHEY and CDR2 is SVGAGI in the germline V gene. V was pared by 5 bases and J by 4 bases, with 7 bases of the junction left unmatched. This CDR3 spans 14 amino acids. The CDR3 loop reads CASSAGLGHYEQYF. The CDR3 DNA reads as TGTGCCAGCAGTGCGGGACTAGGACATTACGAGCAGTACTTC.

The CDR3 sequence: CASSFRGARGYTF. CDR3 in DNA: TGTGCCAGCAGTTTTCGGGGGGCCCGAGGCTACACCTTC. The gene calls are TRBV28 and TRBJ1-2; D might be TRBD1 (6 bases). The germline V and J ends were trimmed by 3 bases and 8 bases, with 13 bases remaining between them. The germline V gene has CDR1 MDHEN and CDR2 SYDVKM. The CDR3 consists of 13 residues.

The chain joins TRBV4-3 to TRBJ2-5, with D hard to call. The length of the CDR3 is 13 residues. Between the trimmed V and J ends, which lost 3 bases and 5 bases, there was a span of 10 bases. Germline V lookup: CDR1 LGHNA, CDR2 YSLEER. Here the CDR3 DNA reads TGCGCCAGCAGCCAGGTCGCCGGGGAGACCCAGTACTTC. This sequence encodes CASSQVAGETQYF.

This chain links TRBV5-1 with TRBJ1-1; 8 positions match TRBD1. V lost 6 bases to trimming and J lost 2 bases; unmatched junction nucleotides: 6. The V gene's germline CDR1 is SGHRS and CDR2 YFSETQ. This CDR3 is 14 amino acids long. The CDR3 region has the DNA TGCGCCAGCACAACAACAGGGGGAAACACTGAAGCTTTCTTT. Translated, it gives CASTTTGGNTEAFF.

This clone was seen a single time. This chain connects TRBV5-4 to TRBJ1-5; TRBD1 might be the D (6 bases). Trimming took 5 bases from V and 3 from J, leaving 27 bases between them. The CDR3 consists of 19 residues. The germline CDR1 and CDR2 sequences are SGHNT and YYREEE (reference sequence). CDR3 in amino acids: CASSPRGGNTGCVNQPQHF. For the CDR3, the DNA is TGTGCCAGCAGTCCAAGGGGCGGAAACACAGGGTGCGTCAATCAGCCCCAGCATTTT.

V and J are TRBV11-2 and TRBJ2-7; D is uncertain. Germline assignment: CDR1 SGHAT and CDR2 FQNNGV. The CDR3 contains 14 residues. Trimming pared 2 bases from V and 2 bases from J, leaving 10 bases between. The CDR3, as DNA: TGTGCCAGCAGCTTACACAGAGTCCCCTACGAGCAGTACTTC. Its translation is CASSLHRVPYEQYF. Full variable domain (missing parts from reference TRBV11-2 and TRBJ2-7): EAGVAQSPRYKIIEKRQSVAFWCNPISGHATLYWYQQILGQGPKLLIQFQNNGVVDDSQLPKDRFSAERLKGVDSTLKIQPAKLEDSAVYLCASSLHRVPYEQYFGPGTRLTVT.

J is TRBJ2-5 and V is TRBV15; D ambiguous. V was cut by 5 bases and J by 2 bases, with 15 bases left in between. Germline assignment: CDR1 LNHNV and CDR2 YYDKDF (reference sequence). CDR3 length equals 15 residues. The CDR3 loop reads CATSPPERLQETQYF. The DNA of the CDR3 is TGTGCCACCAGCCCCCCCGAGAGACTTCAAGAGACCCAGTACTTC.

This chain connects TRBV27 to TRBJ2-1, with 9 bases that match TRBD2. Germline-derived CDR1 and CDR2 are MNHEY and SMNVEV (reference sequence). The trim removed 2 bases at V and 2 bases at J, leaving 10 bases unmatched. This CDR3 has 18 residues. CDR3 bases: TGTGCCAGCAGTTTACGCGGAGCGGGAGGAGGGACCTACAATGAGCAGTTCTTC. Encoded protein: CASSLRGAGGGTYNEQFF.

The gene calls are TRBV6-4 and TRBJ2-1, with D tentatively TRBD1 (6 bases). Germline V CDR1 and CDR2: MRHNA, SNTAGT. This CDR3 is 16 amino acids long. V was shortened by 4 bases and J by 6 bases, with 19 bases between the two germline ends. The CDR3 bases are TGTGCCAGCAGTGCCAACACAGGGCATGGAAGCAATGAGCAGTTCTTC. Translating it yields CASSANTGHGSNEQFF.

The rearrangement joins TRBV13 to TRBJ1-1, with D possibly being TRBD1 (5 bases). Germline V gene lookup returns CDR1 PRHDT and CDR2 FYEKMQ (reference sequence). V was cut by 5 bases and J by 2 bases, with 18 bases left in between. CDR3 length: 16 residues. This chain's CDR3 is CASSLATGPLNTEAFF. For the CDR3, the DNA is TGTGCCAGCAGCCTTGCAACAGGACCTCTCAACACTGAAGCTTTCTTT.

The chain joins TRBV6-5 to TRBJ1-1; the match to TRBD1 covers 8 bases. The germline V gene has CDR1 MNHEY and CDR2 SVGAGI. The CDR3 runs to 12 residues. Losses at the gene ends were 5 bases for V and 7 bases for J; bases not matched to a gene: 3. DNA for the CDR3: TGTGCCAGCAGTCCAGGGGGCAATGAAGCTTTCTTT. This codes for CASSPGGNEAFF.